The rows below give T cell receptor beta chains drawn from one sample of a study of CD8 T cells in ankylosing spondylitis. TCRdb called the 5' RACE reads again in MiXCR, with one record for every CDR3 protein. Of fewer than 400,000 distinct CDR3 sequences listed, about 15% are singletons. Sequenced sample: blood, either unsorted or a sorted T cell fraction (not recorded which). All receptors come from a male donor with ankylosing spondylitis or in good health (not recorded which). Both conserved end residues are part of each CDR3. A D gene is named only where the DNA matches it firmly. The listing skips clone size in some rows; elsewhere it reads once, few, many or a size class.

v_gene: TRBV12-3/TRBV12-4
j_gene: TRBJ2-1
d_gene: -
abundance: many
CDR3nt: TGTGCCAGCACTCGCGCCCCGGACCCCTACAATGAGCAGTTCTTC
CDR3aa: CASTRAPDPYNEQFF

v_gene: TRBV12-3/TRBV12-4
j_gene: TRBJ2-7
d_gene: -
abundance: few
CDR3nt: TGTGCCAGCAGTCCGGGACCGAGAACCTACGAGCAGTACTTC
CDR3aa: CASSPGPRTYEQYF

v_gene: TRBV5-1
j_gene: TRBJ2-5
d_gene: -
abundance: few
CDR3nt: TGCGCCAGCAGCTTACAAGGGCATCCATCCCAAGAGACCCAGTACTTC
CDR3aa: CASSLQGHPSQETQYF

v_gene: TRBV27
j_gene: TRBJ2-7
d_gene: TRBD1
abundance: -
CDR3nt: TGTGCCAGCAGTGCCGGGACAGGGTATCCCTACGAGCAGTACTTC
CDR3aa: CASSAGTGYPYEQYF

v_gene: TRBV3-1
j_gene: TRBJ2-7
d_gene: TRBD2
abundance: -
CDR3nt: TGTGCCAGCAGCCGTAGCGGGGACCGAACCTACGAGCAGTACTTC
CDR3aa: CASSRSGDRTYEQYF

v_gene: TRBV9
j_gene: TRBJ2-1
d_gene: TRBD1
abundance: few
CDR3nt: TGTGCCAGCAGCGTAGTTGGGACAGGGGTCGGTGAGCAGTTCTTC
CDR3aa: CASSVVGTGVGEQFF

v_gene: TRBV5-1
j_gene: TRBJ1-1
d_gene: TRBD1
abundance: few
CDR3nt: TGCGCCAGCAGCCCGGACAGGGGAAAAAGTAGGACTGAAGCTTTCTTT
CDR3aa: CASSPDRGKSRTEAFF

v_gene: TRBV2
j_gene: TRBJ2-1
d_gene: TRBD2
abundance: few
CDR3nt: TGTGCCAGCAGCGCAAGGACTAGCGGGCCCAGGAGCTCCTACAATGAGCAGTTCTTC
CDR3aa: CASSARTSGPRSSYNEQFF

v_gene: TRBV20-1
j_gene: TRBJ1-1
d_gene: -
abundance: -
CDR3nt: TGCAGTGCTAGAGGGAATAACAGGGTCTTGAACACTGAAGCTTTCTTT
CDR3aa: CSARGNNRVLNTEAFF

v_gene: TRBV7-8
j_gene: TRBJ1-2
d_gene: -
abundance: few
CDR3nt: TGTGCCTTCAATTCTTCCGTCTACTTTGGCTACACCTTC
CDR3aa: CAFNSSVYFGYTF

v_gene: TRBV7-2
j_gene: TRBJ2-2
d_gene: -
abundance: few
CDR3nt: TGTGCCAGCAGCACCCACTGGCCCGGGGAGCTGTTTTTT
CDR3aa: CASSTHWPGELFF

v_gene: TRBV29-1
j_gene: TRBJ2-1
d_gene: TRBD2
abundance: many
CDR3nt: TGCAGCGTTGAAGGAACCGGCCCTAGCGGGGTTGGCTACAATGAGCAGTTCTTC
CDR3aa: CSVEGTGPSGVGYNEQFF

v_gene: TRBV12-3/TRBV12-4
j_gene: TRBJ1-2
d_gene: -
abundance: few
CDR3nt: TGTGCCAGCAGTCAGGGACACCAAAACACCTTC
CDR3aa: CASSQGHQNTF

v_gene: TRBV5-6
j_gene: TRBJ2-3
d_gene: -
abundance: few
CDR3nt: TGTGCCAGCAGCTTGGGGGAACACACAGATACGCAGTATTTT
CDR3aa: CASSLGEHTDTQYF

v_gene: TRBV10-3
j_gene: TRBJ2-2
d_gene: TRBD1
abundance: -
CDR3nt: TGTGCCATCAGTGGACAGGGGGCCCCCAACACCGGGGAGCTGTTTTTT
CDR3aa: CAISGQGAPNTGELFF

v_gene: TRBV7-7
j_gene: TRBJ2-5
d_gene: TRBD1
abundance: few
CDR3nt: TGTGCCAGCAGCTCGGGACAGGGGGTAGAGACCCAGTACTTC
CDR3aa: CASSSGQGVETQYF

v_gene: TRBV6-1
j_gene: TRBJ1-1
d_gene: -
abundance: many
CDR3nt: TGTGCCAGCAGGTCGTGGGAGGACCCCACTGAAGCTTTCTTT
CDR3aa: CASRSWEDPTEAFF

v_gene: TRBV10-3
j_gene: TRBJ1-2
d_gene: TRBD1
abundance: few
CDR3nt: TGTGCCACCCGGGCGGGACAGGGGAATAACTATGGCTACACCTTC
CDR3aa: CATRAGQGNNYGYTF

v_gene: TRBV3-1
j_gene: TRBJ2-1
d_gene: -
abundance: -
CDR3nt: TGTGCCAGCGAGGAGGGGGCCTGGGCAGGGGGGAATGAGCAGTTCTTC
CDR3aa: CASEEGAWAGGNEQFF

v_gene: TRBV11-2
j_gene: TRBJ2-2
d_gene: TRBD1
abundance: -
CDR3nt: TGTGCCAGCAGCTTCCCCGGGACAGGGCTCACCGGGGAGCTGTTTTTT
CDR3aa: CASSFPGTGLTGELFF

v_gene: TRBV5-1
j_gene: TRBJ1-2
d_gene: TRBD1
abundance: many
CDR3nt: TGCGCCAGCAGCATGGGACAGGGCTTTGGCTACACCTTC
CDR3aa: CASSMGQGFGYTF

v_gene: TRBV25-1
j_gene: TRBJ2-1
d_gene: TRBD1
abundance: few
CDR3nt: TGTGCCAGCAGTGAATTTAAGGGACAGGATTACAATGAGCAGTTCTTC
CDR3aa: CASSEFKGQDYNEQFF

v_gene: TRBV28
j_gene: TRBJ1-4
d_gene: -
abundance: few
CDR3nt: TGTGCCAGTCGGGATGAAAAACTGTTTTTT
CDR3aa: CASRDEKLFF

v_gene: TRBV2
j_gene: TRBJ1-2
d_gene: -
abundance: few
CDR3nt: TGTGCCAGCAGCCCGATTTGGGGTCCCCACACCTTC
CDR3aa: CASSPIWGPHTF

v_gene: TRBV29-1
j_gene: TRBJ2-5
d_gene: -
abundance: many
CDR3nt: TGCAGCGTTGTTCGAAGTATCTCAGAGACCCAGTACTTC
CDR3aa: CSVVRSISETQYF

v_gene: TRBV12-3/TRBV12-4
j_gene: TRBJ1-4
d_gene: TRBD1
abundance: -
CDR3nt: TGTGCCAGCAGTCCTAGACAGGGAATGAGTGAAAAACTGTTTTTT
CDR3aa: CASSPRQGMSEKLFF

v_gene: TRBV6-1
j_gene: TRBJ2-7
d_gene: -
abundance: -
CDR3nt: TGTGCCAGCAGCGCCACCTCCTACGAGCAGTACTTC
CDR3aa: CASSATSYEQYF

v_gene: TRBV5-5
j_gene: TRBJ1-5
d_gene: -
abundance: -
CDR3nt: TGTGCCAGCAGCTTGCGGACAGCTAATCAGCCCCAGCATTTT
CDR3aa: CASSLRTANQPQHF

v_gene: TRBV6-5
j_gene: TRBJ1-1
d_gene: -
abundance: -
CDR3nt: TGTGCCAGCAGTTACTCAGGGTCCTCGAACACTGAAGCTTTCTTT
CDR3aa: CASSYSGSSNTEAFF

v_gene: TRBV7-9
j_gene: TRBJ1-2
d_gene: TRBD1
abundance: many
CDR3nt: TGTGCCAGCAGCTACGACAGGGGGAGCGGCTACACCTTC
CDR3aa: CASSYDRGSGYTF

v_gene: TRBV11-2
j_gene: TRBJ2-1
d_gene: -
abundance: -
CDR3nt: TGTGCCAGCAGCTTAGTAGGTCCCGATGAGCAGTTCTTC
CDR3aa: CASSLVGPDEQFF

v_gene: TRBV19
j_gene: TRBJ2-1
d_gene: TRBD2
abundance: few
CDR3nt: TGTGCCAGTAAGGAGCGGGGAAACAATGAGCAGTTCTTC
CDR3aa: CASKERGNNEQFF

v_gene: TRBV9
j_gene: TRBJ2-2
d_gene: TRBD1
abundance: few
CDR3nt: TGTGCCAGCAGCGCCGGGACAGGGATCCCCACCGGGGAGCTGTTTTTT
CDR3aa: CASSAGTGIPTGELFF

v_gene: TRBV12-3/TRBV12-4
j_gene: TRBJ2-1
d_gene: TRBD2
abundance: once
CDR3nt: TGTGCCAGCATGTTTCGGGCCAGCGGGAGATACAATGAGCAGTTCTTC
CDR3aa: CASMFRASGRYNEQFF

v_gene: TRBV5-1
j_gene: TRBJ2-3
d_gene: TRBD2
abundance: -
CDR3nt: TGCGCCAGCAGCTTCAGCGGGGGGACCCTCACAGATACGCAGTATTTT
CDR3aa: CASSFSGGTLTDTQYF

v_gene: TRBV5-1
j_gene: TRBJ2-1
d_gene: TRBD2
abundance: few
CDR3nt: TGCGCCAGCAGCTTGACTAGCGGAAGGGGGAATGAGCAGTTCTTC
CDR3aa: CASSLTSGRGNEQFF

v_gene: TRBV20-1
j_gene: TRBJ1-2
d_gene: -
abundance: few
CDR3nt: TGCAGTGCTAGCCCCACGGGACCCTATGGCTACACCTTC
CDR3aa: CSASPTGPYGYTF

v_gene: TRBV20-1
j_gene: TRBJ2-1
d_gene: TRBD1
abundance: few
CDR3nt: TGCAGTGCAGAGAGGGGGCCGGCTGAGCAGTTCTTC
CDR3aa: CSAERGPAEQFF

v_gene: TRBV7-9
j_gene: TRBJ2-2
d_gene: -
abundance: few
CDR3nt: TGTGCCAGCAGCTACCGGGCCGCGGACACCGGGGAGCTGTTTTTT
CDR3aa: CASSYRAADTGELFF

v_gene: TRBV6-1
j_gene: TRBJ2-7
d_gene: TRBD1
abundance: few
CDR3nt: TGTGCCAGCAGTGAATCGACAGGGGGATCGCTTGCTTACGAGCAGTACTTC
CDR3aa: CASSESTGGSLAYEQYF

v_gene: TRBV7-2
j_gene: TRBJ2-1
d_gene: -
abundance: few
CDR3nt: TGTGCCAGCAGCTTAGAATCGGGACATCAGTTCTTC
CDR3aa: CASSLESGHQFF

v_gene: TRBV3-1
j_gene: TRBJ2-1
d_gene: -
abundance: -
CDR3nt: TGTGCCAGCAGCCCGCAGACTACACTAACCTACAATGAGCAGTTCTTC
CDR3aa: CASSPQTTLTYNEQFF

v_gene: TRBV11-3
j_gene: TRBJ2-2
d_gene: -
abundance: few
CDR3nt: TGTGCCAGCGCCAACCCCGGGGTCGCCGGGGAGCTGTTTTTT
CDR3aa: CASANPGVAGELFF

v_gene: TRBV12-3/TRBV12-4
j_gene: TRBJ2-2
d_gene: -
abundance: -
CDR3nt: TGTGCCAGCAGTTGGCGCACCTACACCGGGGAGCTGTTTTTT
CDR3aa: CASSWRTYTGELFF

v_gene: TRBV4-1
j_gene: TRBJ1-2
d_gene: -
abundance: few
CDR3nt: TGCGCCAGCAGCCAACAAGAAAAGGTACTCTATGGCTACACCTTC
CDR3aa: CASSQQEKVLYGYTF

v_gene: TRBV5-4
j_gene: TRBJ2-3
d_gene: TRBD2
abundance: -
CDR3nt: TGTGCCAGCAGCTTGCTGACTAGCGGGAGCTTCGGCACAGATACGCAGTATTTT
CDR3aa: CASSLLTSGSFGTDTQYF